These 14 T cell receptor beta chains were all obtained from the same sample, sequenced in a study of identical twins. TCRdb fed the 5' RACE reads into MiXCR, producing one record per CDR3 protein. Here the sample spans 350,000 to 500,000 distinct CDR3 sequences, about 18% being singletons. The sequenced sample was naive T cells sorted from blood. These TCRs come from a man aged 50 to 60 in good health.

This clonotype was counted at least ten times. The genes are TRBV7-2 and TRBJ1-5; D is possibly TRBD1 (5 bases). V was trimmed by 4 bases and J by 6 bases, leaving 19 bases between them. Germline V CDR1 and CDR2: SGHTA, FQGNSA. CDR3 length equals 16 residues. The CDR3 DNA is TGTGCCAGCAGCTCCCTCGGCAGGGAATCAAGTCAGCCCCAGCATTTT. Encoded protein: CASSSLGRESSQPQHF. Full variable domain (missing parts from reference TRBV7-2 and TRBJ1-5): GAGVSQSPSNKVTEKGKDVELRCDPISGHTALYWYRQSLGQGLEFLIYFQGNSAPDKSGLPSDRFSAERTGGSVSTLTIQRTQQEDSAVYLCASSSLGRESSQPQHFGDGTRLSIL.

J is TRBJ2-5 and V is TRBV7-2, with D perhaps being TRBD1 or TRBD2 (5 bases each). CDR3 size: 16 residues. Per the germline V gene, CDR1 is SGHTA and CDR2 is FQGNSA. The V and J ends lost 0 bases and 4 bases respectively, with 15 bases between them. The CDR3 spells CASSLAPGASGETQYF. Written as DNA, the CDR3 is TGTGCCAGCAGCTTAGCCCCCGGGGCCAGCGGAGAGACCCAGTACTTC.

This clonotype was detected many times. J is TRBJ1-5 and V is TRBV4-3; D is uncertain. Germline CDR1 LGHNA, CDR2 YSLEER. The germline V and J ends were trimmed by 0 bases and 11 bases, with 14 bases remaining between them. The CDR3 is made up of 14 amino acids. For the CDR3, the DNA is TGCGCCAGCAGCCAAGATATGACGGTCCCAGCCCAGCATTTT. Amino acid sequence: CASSQDMTVPAQHF.

The chain combines TRBV20-1 with TRBJ2-3; 10 positions agree with TRBD1. Trimming took 6 bases from V and 8 from J; bases not matched to a gene: 20. The CDR3 spans 17 residues. The germline CDR1 and CDR2 sequences are DFQATT and SNEGSKA (reference sequence). The CDR3 nucleotides read TGCAGTGCGGGGCCCGGGACAGGGGCATTTAGAGATGGTACGCAGTATTTT. Translating gives CSAGPGTGAFRDGTQYF.

This clonotype was counted many times. This chain joins TRBV12-3 or TRBV12-4 and TRBJ2-5; 13 nucleotides agree with TRBD2. The CDR3 loop spans 15 amino acids. V shed 3 bases, J shed 4 bases, and the junction held 2 bases outside the gene matches. CDR3 sequence: CASSFRTSGGETQYF. The CDR3 DNA sequence: TGTGCCAGCAGTTTCCGGACTAGCGGGGGAGAGACCCAGTACTTC.

This chain joins TRBV5-1 and TRBJ1-5; D is perhaps TRBD1 (5 bases). This CDR3 region has 16 residues. The germline V gene encodes CDR1 SGHRS and CDR2 YFSETQ. V was pared by 0 bases and J by 3 bases, with 13 bases between. CDR3 in DNA: TGCGCCAGCAGCTTGGGGTCCGGGGGAGACAATCAGCCCCAGCATTTT. Its translation is CASSLGSGGDNQPQHF.

V usage is TRBV4-3 and J usage is TRBJ2-5; TRBD2 matches at 12 bases. The CDR3 covers 15 residues. Germline V gene lookup returns CDR1 LGHNA and CDR2 YSLEER. Trimming took 2 bases from V and 5 from J; bases not matched to a gene: 3. The CDR3 loop is CASSQLAGGTETQYF. DNA of the CDR3: TGCGCCAGCAGCCAACTAGCGGGGGGGACGGAGACCCAGTACTTC.

The V gene is TRBV7-9, the J gene TRBJ2-5; TRBD2 might be the D (5 bases). The CDR3 length is 15 residues. Germline V CDR1 and CDR2: SEHNR, FQNEAQ (reference sequence). The germline V and J ends were trimmed by 5 bases and 4 bases, with 17 bases remaining between them. CDR3 sequence reads: CASSLLQRAGETQYF. The DNA of the CDR3 is TGTGCCAGCAGCCTATTACAGAGGGCTGGAGAGACCCAGTACTTC.

The chain is built from TRBV20-1 and TRBJ1-4; TRBD1 aligns across 7 bases. This CDR3 is 15 amino acids long. The germline V gene has CDR1 DFQATT and CDR2 SNEGSKA (reference sequence). V was pared by 0 bases and J by 8 bases, with 9 bases of the junction left unmatched. The CDR3 DNA follows: TGCAGTGCTAGAGACGACGGGACAGTGGGGGAAAAACTGTTTTTT. This encodes CSARDDGTVGEKLFF.

This clonotype was seen a handful of times. The V gene is TRBV7-3, the J gene TRBJ1-3; 8 bases align to TRBD1. Per the germline V gene, CDR1 is SGHTA and CDR2 is FQGTGA. V lost 8 bases, J lost 3 bases, and 6 bases stayed unmatched. The CDR3 has 14 amino acids. In DNA, the CDR3 is TGTGCCAGCCACCCCGGGACAGGTGGAAACACCATATATTTT. Translating gives CASHPGTGGNTIYF.

The rearrangement joins TRBV20-1 to TRBJ1-5, with 7 positions matching TRBD1. The V gene's germline CDR1 is DFQATT and CDR2 SNEGSKA (reference sequence). Unmatched junction bases numbered 9, after V lost 5 bases and J lost 5 bases. The CDR3 is 14 amino acids. CDR3 sequence reads: CSASQAQGHQPQHF. In nucleotides, the CDR3 is TGCAGTGCTTCCCAAGCACAGGGGCATCAGCCCCAGCATTTT.

This chain links TRBV6-5 with TRBJ1-5; tentatively, D is TRBD1 (6 bases). The CDR3 sequence is 14 residues long. Germline loops: CDR1 MNHEY, CDR2 SVGAGI. V lost 0 bases and J 15 bases, leaving 18 bases between the germline ends. CDR3 amino acids: CASSYSKAGHFRHF. The CDR3 nucleotides are TGTGCCAGCAGTTACTCCAAGGCGGGACACTTTCGGCATTTT.

The chain recombines TRBV28 with TRBJ2-3; possibly TRBD1 for D (6 bases). Trimming left V 6 bases short and J 2 bases short, with 18 bases between. CDR3 length equals 16 residues. Germline V gene sequence: CDR1 MDHEN, CDR2 SYDVKM. The CDR3 DNA reads as TGTGCCAGCAGGAAATCCCGGGACACCTACACAGATACGCAGTATTTT. It encodes CASRKSRDTYTDTQYF.

The chain uses TRBV20-1 and TRBJ1-5; D is unresolved. The CDR3 spans 13 residues. CDR1 and CDR2 from the germline V gene are DFQATT and SNEGSKA (reference sequence). V lost 3 bases to trimming and J lost 2 bases, with 8 bases between them. CDR3 DNA: TGCAGTGCTAGTGATGCAGGCAATCAGCCCCAGCATTTT. Translated, it gives CSASDAGNQPQHF.